A single sample is the source of the 16 T cell receptor beta chains below, sequenced in a study of glioma-infiltrating T cells after dendritic cell vaccination. Using immunoSEQ multiplex PCR, the repertoire was profiled, and TCRdb retains in-frame clones only, with some absent. The sample consists of about 91,000 clones, roughly 77% of them appearing once. Time point here: after dendritic cell vaccination, including at tumor progression/relapse. The input for sequencing was blood, taken after dendritic cell vaccination. Every receptor here comes from a human donor with glioblastoma.

V usage is TRBV6-5 and J usage is TRBJ1-3, with D possibly TRBD1 on 6 matching bases. V was clipped by 6 bases and J by 2 bases, with 14 bases between them. This CDR3 has 15 residues. The V gene's germline CDR1 is MNHEY and CDR2 SVGAGI. The chain's CDR3 is CASRATGQAGNTIYF. In DNA form, the CDR3 reads TGTGCCAGCAGAGCTACAGGGCAGGCTGGAAACACCATATATTTT.

The sample holds one count of this clone. The genes are TRBV18 and TRBJ2-7; D unresolved. CDR1 and CDR2 (germline): KGHSH, LQKENI. The CDR3 runs to 12 residues. V dropped 0 bases and J dropped 6 bases, with 6 bases sitting between them. Written as DNA, the CDR3 is TGTGCCAGCTCACCACCGTTACTCGAGCAGTACTTC. It translates to CASSPPLLEQYF.

The rearrangement links TRBV7-2 to TRBJ2-2; tentative D call: TRBD1 (6 bases). Deletions cut 5 bases from V and 1 base from J, with 14 bases between. The germline V gene encodes CDR1 SGHTA and CDR2 FQGNSA. The CDR3 is 16 amino acids. The CDR3 sequence is CASSVRGQKNTGELFF. In DNA, the CDR3 is TGTGCCAGCAGCGTCAGGGGCCAAAAGAACACCGGGGAGCTGTTTTTT.

This clone was detected only once. The chain combines TRBV6-5 with TRBJ1-5; 8 bases line up with TRBD1. This CDR3 has 15 amino acids. The V gene end was trimmed by 4 bases and the J gene end by 3 bases; junction bases not matched to a gene: 5. CDR1 is MNHEY and CDR2 is SVGAGI in the germline V gene. This CDR3 reads CASSLTGAYNQPQHF. The CDR3 DNA follows: TGTGCCAGCAGTTTGACAGGGGCTTACAATCAGCCCCAGCATTTT.

The chain uses TRBV9 and TRBJ2-2; a weak D match, TRBD2 (5 bases). Germline values: CDR1 SGDLS, CDR2 YYNGEE. The V gene lost 0 bases and the J gene lost 0 bases, with 12 bases spanning the gap. CDR3 size: 17 residues. CDR3 nucleotide sequence: TGTGCCAGCAGCGTAGCTCGGGGTGGAACGAACACCGGGGAGCTGTTTTTT. This encodes CASSVARGGTNTGELFF.

The chain is built from TRBV10-3 and TRBJ2-1; D is perhaps TRBD2 (6 bases). V was clipped by 2 bases and J by 8 bases, with 16 bases between them. Looked up from germline, CDR1 is ENHRY and CDR2 is SYGVKD. This CDR3 is built from 15 residues. CDR3 sequence (DNA): TGTGCCATCAGTGAGGAGCGGGCAGGCAACGATGAGCAGTTCTTC. Its translation: CAISEERAGNDEQFF.

This clone was counted many times. This chain links TRBV7-9 with TRBJ1-2; a possible D gene is TRBD1 (5 bases). The V gene lost 1 base and the J gene lost 4 bases, with 13 bases spanning the gap. There are 15 residues in the CDR3. Per the germline V gene, CDR1 is SEHNR and CDR2 is FQNEAQ (reference sequence). CDR3 loop: CASSLGSGGSYGYTF. CDR3 DNA: TGTGCCAGCAGCTTAGGATCCGGGGGGAGCTATGGCTACACCTTC.

The chain recombines TRBV10-3 with TRBJ2-5; no clear D. Germline CDR1 and CDR2: ENHRY and SYGVKD. The V gene lost 0 bases and the J gene lost 2 bases, with 7 bases spanning the gap. This CDR3 is 14 amino acids long. The CDR3 sequence: CAISESSVQETQYF. CDR3 bases: TGTGCCATCAGTGAGTCTTCCGTTCAAGAGACCCAGTACTTC.

The chain uses TRBV5-1 and TRBJ1-2; 8 bases map to TRBD1. The trim removed 7 bases at V and 6 bases at J, leaving 14 bases unmatched. The CDR3 consists of 15 residues. Germline V gene data show CDR1 as SGHRS and CDR2 as YFSETQ. The CDR3 spells CASGGQGARKDGYTF. The CDR3 region has the DNA TGCGCCAGCGGAGGGCAGGGGGCGCGAAAGGATGGCTACACCTTC.

The V and J genes are TRBV13 and TRBJ2-5; 12 nucleotides align to TRBD2. The CDR3 is 16 residues long. The ends lost 4 bases at V and 5 bases at J; junction bases unmatched: 8. CDR1 and CDR2 from the germline V gene are PRHDT and FYEKMQ (reference sequence). The CDR3 bases are TGTGCCAGCAGCTCGTGGACTAGCGGGGACGGGGAGACCCAGTACTTC. Protein product: CASSSWTSGDGETQYF.

This sequence joins TRBV11-3 and TRBJ2-2; D not certain. Per germline, CDR1 SGHNT and CDR2 YENEEA. The V gene lost 5 bases and the J gene lost 2 bases, with 3 bases spanning the gap. This CDR3 has 12 residues. CDR3 sequence (DNA): TGTGCCAGCAGCCAAAACACCGGGGAGCTGTTTTTT. This gives the protein CASSQNTGELFF.

This clone was seen a single time. The chain couples TRBV12-5 to TRBJ1-1; D is perhaps TRBD1 (6 bases). The V gene lost 1 base and the J gene lost 6 bases, with 15 bases spanning the gap. This CDR3 is 15 amino acids long. CDR1 is LGHNT and CDR2 is FRNRAP in the germline V gene. In nucleotides, the CDR3 is TGTGCTAGTGGTTTGGGTCTTGGCAGGGGATCTGAAGCTTTCTTT. It yields the protein CASGLGLGRGSEAFF.

This clone was detected once. The genes are TRBV7-9 and TRBJ1-3, with D unclear. The CDR3 sequence is 18 residues long. The V gene's germline CDR1 is SEHNR and CDR2 FQNEAQ (reference sequence). Trimming shortened V by 4 bases and J by 7 bases, and 26 bases separated the two germline ends. The DNA for the CDR3 is TGTGCCAGCAGCTCTCGGCTCCCTGAGTCAGTTGGGGAGAACACCATATATTTT. Translated: CASSSRLPESVGENTIYF.

The V call is TRBV30, the J call TRBJ1-1; 9 bases match TRBD1. Trimming at V came to 3 bases and at J to 3 bases, leaving 2 bases not matched to a gene. The V gene's germline CDR1 is GTSNPN and CDR2 SVGIG (reference sequence). The CDR3 runs to 13 residues. CDR3 amino acids: CAWRGQGYTEAFF. The CDR3 region has the DNA TGTGCCTGGAGAGGACAGGGGTACACTGAAGCTTTCTTT.

This clone was counted a few times. The chain joins TRBV10-1 to TRBJ2-7, with 10 bases lining up with TRBD2. This CDR3 comprises 18 residues. The germline V gene has CDR1 WNHNN and CDR2 SYGVQD (reference sequence). Trimming at V came to 6 bases and at J to 3 bases, leaving 17 bases not matched to a gene. The CDR3 loop is CASRIPAGGPIYIYEQYV. CDR3 DNA sequence: TGCGCCAGCAGAATACCAGCGGGAGGGCCGATATATATCTACGAGCAGTACGTC.

The chain employs TRBV2 and TRBJ2-6; D might be TRBD2 (5 bases). Trimming stripped 7 bases from V and 4 bases from J, with 11 bases between. The CDR3 totals 14 residues. CDR1 and CDR2 (germline): SNHLY, FYNNEI. CDR3 nucleotides: TGTGCCAGCACCAGGACTGCGGGGGCCAACGTCCTGACTTTC. This gives the protein CASTRTAGANVLTF.